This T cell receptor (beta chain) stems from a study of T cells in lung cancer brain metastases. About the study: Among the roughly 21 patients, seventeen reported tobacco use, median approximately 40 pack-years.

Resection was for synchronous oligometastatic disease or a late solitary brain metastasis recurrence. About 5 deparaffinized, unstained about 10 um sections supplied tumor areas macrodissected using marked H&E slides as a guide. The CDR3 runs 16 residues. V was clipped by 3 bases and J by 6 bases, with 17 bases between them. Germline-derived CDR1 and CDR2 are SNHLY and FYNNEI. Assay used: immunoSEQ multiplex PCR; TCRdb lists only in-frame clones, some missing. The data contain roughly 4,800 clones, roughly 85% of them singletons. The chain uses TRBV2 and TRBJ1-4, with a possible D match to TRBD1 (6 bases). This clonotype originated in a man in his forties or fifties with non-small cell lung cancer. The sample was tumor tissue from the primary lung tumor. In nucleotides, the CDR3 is TGTGCCAGCAGTGAGGACAGTCCTTCACTGGATGAAAAACTGTTTTTT. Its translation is CASSEDSPSLDEKLFF. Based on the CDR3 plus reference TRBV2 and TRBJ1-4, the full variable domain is EPEVTQTPSHQVTQMGQEVILRCVPISNHLYFYWYRQILGQKVEFLVSFYNNEISEKSEIFDDQFSVERPDGSNFTLKIRSTKLEDSAMYFCASSEDSPSLDEKLFFGSGTQLSVL.